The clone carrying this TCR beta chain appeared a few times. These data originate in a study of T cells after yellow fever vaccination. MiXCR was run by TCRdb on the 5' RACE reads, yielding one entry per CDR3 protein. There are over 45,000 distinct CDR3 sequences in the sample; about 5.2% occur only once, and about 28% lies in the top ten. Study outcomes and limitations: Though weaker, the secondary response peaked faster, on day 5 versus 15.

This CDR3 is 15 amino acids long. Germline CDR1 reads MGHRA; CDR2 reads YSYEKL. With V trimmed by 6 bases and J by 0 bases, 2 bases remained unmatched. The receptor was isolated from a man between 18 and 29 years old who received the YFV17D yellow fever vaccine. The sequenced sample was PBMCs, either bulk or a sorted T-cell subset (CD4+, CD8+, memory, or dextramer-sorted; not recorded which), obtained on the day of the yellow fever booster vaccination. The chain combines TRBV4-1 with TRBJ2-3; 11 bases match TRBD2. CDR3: CASSRTSGSTDTQYF. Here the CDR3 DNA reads TGCGCCAGCAGTCGGACTAGCGGGAGCACAGATACGCAGTATTTT.